The 29 T cell receptor beta chains in this list originate from one sample, sequenced in a study of blood T cell repertoires in COVID-19. Sequencing used immunoSEQ multiplex PCR; TCRdb keeps in-frame clones, though not all of them. The sample records about 120,000 clones, roughly 89% being singletons. The specimen was peripheral blood. Receptors were obtained from a woman in her forties or fifties with acute or convalescent COVID-19.

The J gene is TRBJ1-2, the V gene TRBV28; no clear D gene. The CDR3 consists of 14 residues. V lost 2 bases and J lost 0, with 7 bases in between. The germline gives CDR1 MDHEN, CDR2 SYDVKM. In DNA form, the CDR3 reads TGTGCCAGCAGTTTAGAGCTATCTAACTATGGCTACACCTTC. Protein product: CASSLELSNYGYTF.

The rearrangement links TRBV7-9 to TRBJ2-3, with TRBD2 matching 13 bases. This CDR3 is 16 amino acids long. With 0 bases clipped from V and 4 bases from J, the junction kept 1 base outside the gene matches. Germline CDR1 is SEHNR and CDR2 is FQNEAQ (reference sequence). The CDR3 loop reads CASSLAGTSGADTQYF. As DNA, the CDR3 is TGTGCCAGCAGCTTAGCCGGGACTAGCGGGGCAGATACGCAGTATTTT.

J is TRBJ2-1 and V is TRBV12-3 or TRBV12-4; TRBD2 agrees at 10 bases. The CDR3 contains 13 residues. The ends lost 7 bases at V and 5 bases at J; junction bases unmatched: 2. CDR3 nucleotides: TGTGCCAGCAAGCGGGAGGGACACAATGAGCAGTTCTTC. It yields the protein CASKREGHNEQFF.

The chain employs TRBV3-1 (or the pseudogene TRBV3-2) and TRBJ2-2, with TRBD2 identical over 8 bases. CDR1 is LGHDT and CDR2 is YNNKEL in the germline V gene (reference sequence). The CDR3 has 13 residues. V was clipped by 3 bases and J by 8 bases; unmatched bases: 2. The CDR3 region is CASSHGGAGELFF. The CDR3 bases are TGTGCCAGCAGCCACGGGGGGGCTGGGGAGCTGTTTTTT.

The chain employs TRBV15 and TRBJ1-1; no clear D gene. Germline CDR1 is LNHNV and CDR2 is YYDKDF (reference sequence). The CDR3 has 15 residues. Trimming pared 0 bases from V and 1 base from J, leaving 9 bases between. CDR3 region: CATSRDLTRNTEAFF. CDR3 in DNA: TGTGCCACCAGCAGAGATTTAACACGGAACACTGAAGCTTTCTTT.

The chain recombines TRBV5-1 with TRBJ1-6; TRBD1 matches 8 bases. The germline V gene has CDR1 SGHRS and CDR2 YFSETQ. Trimming took 5 bases from V and 7 from J; bases not matched to a gene: 11. The CDR3 is made up of 16 amino acids. CDR3 loop: CASSYSTGGGNSPLHF. The CDR3 DNA follows: TGCGCCAGCAGTTATTCAACAGGGGGAGGAAATTCACCCCTCCACTTT.

In DNA, the CDR3 is TGTGCCAGCAGCTACCGGGACAGTAACATTCAGTACTTC. The encoded protein is CASSYRDSNIQYF. The V call is TRBV5-5, the J call TRBJ2-4, with TRBD1 matching 7 bases. CDR3 length: 13 amino acids. Germline V gives CDR1 SGHKS, CDR2 YYEKEE (reference sequence). The V gene end was trimmed by 3 bases and the J gene end by 7 bases; junction bases not matched to a gene: 4.

The V call is TRBV7-2, the J call TRBJ1-6; D gene ambiguous. V lost 1 base and J 5 bases, leaving 6 bases between the germline ends. The CDR3 covers 14 residues. CDR1 and CDR2 (germline): SGHTA, FQGNSA. The CDR3 here is CASSLVADNSPLHF. DNA of the CDR3: TGTGCCAGCAGCTTAGTAGCGGATAATTCACCCCTCCACTTT.

This clone has just a few counts. In DNA form, the CDR3 reads TGTGCCAGCAGCTTAGGGCCGTCGGCTGGGCGTGCAGATACGCAGTATTTT. Protein product: CASSLGPSAGRADTQYF. The chain recombines TRBV13 with TRBJ2-3, with unresolved D. The germline V and J ends were trimmed by 0 bases and 4 bases, with 17 bases remaining between them. Germline CDR1 and CDR2: PRHDT and FYEKMQ (reference sequence). The CDR3 is 17 residues long.

V is TRBV3-1 (or the pseudogene TRBV3-2) and J is TRBJ2-2; 9 bases match TRBD1. The trim removed 4 bases at V and 7 bases at J, leaving 4 bases unmatched. Germline CDR1 is LGHDT and CDR2 is YNNKEL (reference sequence). The CDR3 extends over 14 amino acids. CDR3 DNA: TGTGCCAGCAGCCCGGGACAGGGATTCGGGGAGCTGTTTTTT. It encodes CASSPGQGFGELFF.

V and J are TRBV7-9 and TRBJ1-6, with 7 bases lining up with TRBD1. Trimming took 2 bases from V and 7 from J; bases not matched to a gene: 2. This CDR3 has 14 amino acids. From germline, CDR1 is SEHNR and CDR2 FQNEAQ (reference sequence). The CDR3 sequence is CASSLSGGNSPLHF. CDR3 sequence (DNA): TGTGCCAGCAGCTTATCAGGGGGGAATTCACCCCTCCACTTT. Together with reference TRBV7-9 and TRBJ1-6, the CDR3 gives the full variable domain: DTGVSQNPRHKITKRGQNVTFRCDPISEHNRLYWYRQTLGQGPEFLTYFQNEAQLEKSRLLSDRFSAERPKGSFSTLEIQRTEQGDSAMYLCASSLSGGNSPLHFGNGTRLTVT.

The rearrangement uses TRBV4-1 and TRBJ1-1; 7 positions match TRBD1. J lost 1 base, V lost 4 bases, and 12 bases had no gene match. From germline, CDR1 is MGHRA and CDR2 YSYEKL. The length of the CDR3 is 17 residues. CDR3 DNA: TGCGCCAGCAGCCGCGTTCTAACAGGGGCGGCGAACACTGAAGCTTTCTTT. This encodes CASSRVLTGAANTEAFF.

The chain is built from TRBV15 and TRBJ1-1, with D possibly TRBD1 on 5 matching bases. Germline CDR1 is LNHNV and CDR2 is YYDKDF (reference sequence). The CDR3 runs 14 residues. Deletions cut 1 base from V and 0 bases from J, with 6 bases between. Written as DNA, the CDR3 is TGTGCCACCAGCAGAGGACAGATGAACACTGAAGCTTTCTTT. As protein: CATSRGQMNTEAFF. The entire variable domain, with the rest obtained from reference TRBV15 and TRBJ1-1, is as follows: DAMVIQNPRYQVTQFGKPVTLSCSQTLNHNVMYWYQQKSSQAPKLLFHYYDKDFNNEADTPDNFQSRRPNTSFCFLDIRSPGLGDTAMYLCATSRGQMNTEAFFGQGTRLTVV.

This chain uses TRBV10-3 with TRBJ1-1, with a tentative D call TRBD1 (5 bases). Looked up from germline, CDR1 is ENHRY and CDR2 is SYGVKD. Trimming took off 4 bases at V and 5 bases at J, with 11 bases between the two ends. CDR3 length: 13 residues. The CDR3 sequence is CAISGPGETEAFF. CDR3 in DNA: TGTGCCATCAGTGGTCCGGGGGAAACTGAAGCTTTCTTT.

This sequence joins TRBV11-2 and TRBJ1-5; D unclear. This CDR3 is built from 16 residues. The germline gives CDR1 SGHAT, CDR2 FQNNGV. The V end was cut by 1 base, the J end by 3 bases, with 13 bases between. CDR3 residues: CASSLGLSGINQPQHF. The CDR3, as DNA: TGTGCCAGCAGCTTAGGTTTGTCAGGAATCAATCAGCCCCAGCATTTT. Full variable domain (remainder filled in from reference TRBV11-2 and TRBJ1-5): EAGVAQSPRYKIIEKRQSVAFWCNPISGHATLYWYQQILGQGPKLLIQFQNNGVVDDSQLPKDRFSAERLKGVDSTLKIQPAKLEDSAVYLCASSLGLSGINQPQHFGDGTRLSIL.

This clone was counted once. CDR3 coding DNA: TGTGCCAGCAGTATAGACAGAGACTACGAGCAGTACTTC. It translates to CASSIDRDYEQYF. J is TRBJ2-7 and V is TRBV2, with D perhaps matching TRBD1 (5 bases). The germline CDR1 and CDR2 sequences are SNHLY and FYNNEI. This CDR3 contains 13 residues. V was trimmed by 5 bases and J by 3 bases, leaving 11 bases between them.

The chain carries TRBV7-2 and TRBJ2-1; D remains unclear. Trimming stripped 5 bases from V and 0 bases from J, with 11 bases between. Germline CDR1 and CDR2: SGHTA and FQGNSA. The CDR3 runs 15 residues. CDR3 sequence reads: CASSQTVDSYNEQFF. CDR3 nucleotides: TGTGCCAGCAGCCAAACTGTAGACTCCTACAATGAGCAGTTCTTC.

The chain combines TRBV5-1 with TRBJ1-1, with a possible D match to TRBD1 (6 bases). V lost 0 bases, J lost 7 bases, and 7 bases lay in between. The germline gives CDR1 SGHRS, CDR2 YFSETQ. The CDR3 consists of 12 residues. The CDR3 DNA sequence: TGCGCCAGCAGCTTGGGGGACATTGAAGCTTTCTTT. Protein product: CASSLGDIEAFF.

The V call is TRBV7-3, the J call TRBJ1-2; no firm D call. The V end was cut by 1 base, the J end by 5 bases, with 5 bases between. Germline values: CDR1 SGHTA, CDR2 FQGTGA. The CDR3 has 12 amino acids. The CDR3 DNA follows: TGTGCCAGCAGCTTAAGACTATATGGCTACACCTTC. Amino acid sequence: CASSLRLYGYTF.

This chain joins TRBV5-6 and TRBJ1-1; 10 nucleotides align to TRBD1. The CDR3 runs 16 residues. Germline CDR1 and CDR2: SGHDT and YYEEEE. With 6 bases clipped from V and 5 bases from J, the junction kept 13 bases outside the gene matches. The CDR3, as DNA: TGTGCCAGCACCCTAACGGGACAGGGGTCCTCTACTGAAGCTTTCTTT. Its protein is CASTLTGQGSSTEAFF.

Here the CDR3 DNA reads TGTGCCAGCAGCGCCCGGGACAGAAATCAGCCCCAGCATTTT. It codes for CASSARDRNQPQHF. The chain has TRBV3-1 (or the pseudogene TRBV3-2) and TRBJ1-5; TRBD1 agrees at 7 bases. Trimming took 5 bases from V and 4 from J; bases not matched to a gene: 5. The CDR3 runs 14 residues. CDR1 is LGHDT and CDR2 is YNNKEL in the germline V gene (reference sequence).

This chain joins TRBV19 and TRBJ1-1, with D uncertain. This CDR3 has 13 residues. Deletions cut 6 bases from V and 2 bases from J, with 10 bases between. Per germline, CDR1 LNHDA and CDR2 SQIVND (reference sequence). The CDR3, as DNA: TGTGCCAGTAGCAGGATAGGAAACACTGAAGCTTTCTTT. As protein: CASSRIGNTEAFF.

The chain has TRBV7-9 and TRBJ2-7; tentative D call: TRBD2 (5 bases). Trimming left V 2 bases short and J 1 base short, with 9 bases between. The germline V gene encodes CDR1 SEHNR and CDR2 FQNEAQ (reference sequence). This CDR3 comprises 14 residues. As DNA, the CDR3 is TGTGCCAGCAGCTTACGGGAAACATCCTACGAGCAGTACTTC. It yields the protein CASSLRETSYEQYF.

The chain has TRBV30 and TRBJ2-3; 7 bases are a match to TRBD2. Unmatched junction bases numbered 12, after V lost 7 bases and J lost 2 bases. CDR1 and CDR2 from the germline V gene are GTSNPN and SVGIG (reference sequence). This CDR3 comprises 15 residues. In nucleotides, the CDR3 is TGTGCCTCCACTTATTGGGGGGGGGTCACAGATACGCAGTATTTT. It is translated as CASTYWGGVTDTQYF.

The V gene is TRBV7-3, the J gene TRBJ2-1, with D maybe TRBD1 (6 bases). The V gene's germline CDR1 is SGHTA and CDR2 FQGTGA. The V gene lost 5 bases and the J gene lost 8 bases, with 13 bases spanning the gap. CDR3 size: 13 residues. The DNA for the CDR3 is TGTGCCAGCAGCCCCACAGGGTCCCATGAGCAGTTCTTC. This encodes CASSPTGSHEQFF.

The chain is built from TRBV14 and TRBJ1-2; the D is unclear. V dropped 0 bases and J dropped 7 bases, with 6 bases sitting between them. The CDR3 loop spans 12 amino acids. CDR1 is SGHDN and CDR2 is FVKESK in the germline V gene. CDR3: CASSQDLFGYTF. The CDR3 DNA is TGTGCCAGCAGCCAAGATCTTTTTGGCTACACCTTC.

The CDR3: CASSGSQGTGNTIYF. CDR3 nucleotides: TGTGCCAGCTCGGGTTCGCAAGGGACAGGAAACACCATATATTTT. The gene calls are TRBV18 and TRBJ1-3, with a possible D match to TRBD1 (6 bases). V lost 6 bases and J lost 4, with 16 bases in between. Germline V lookup: CDR1 KGHSH, CDR2 LQKENI. This CDR3 has 15 residues.

This clone was observed a handful of times. The gene calls are TRBV7-2 and TRBJ1-6; 7 bases are a match to TRBD1. V was pared by 3 bases and J by 8 bases, with 4 bases of the junction left unmatched. Germline CDR1 and CDR2: SGHTA and FQGNSA. The CDR3 length is 14 residues. The CDR3 bases are TGTGCCAGCAGCTTGGACAGGTTCGATTCACCCCTCCACTTT. Protein sequence: CASSLDRFDSPLHF.

The chain links TRBV7-3 to TRBJ2-5; 9 bases line up with TRBD1. This CDR3 is 15 amino acids long. Germline CDR1 reads SGHTA; CDR2 reads FQGTGA. V trimming: 2 bases; J trimming: 0 bases; junction bases outside the gene matches: 1. The CDR3 here is CASSLWDRDQETQYF. For the CDR3, the DNA is TGTGCCAGCAGCTTATGGGACAGGGACCAAGAGACCCAGTACTTC.